These T cell receptor beta chains were read from a single sample in a study of shared clonotypes between healthy human individuals. Repertoires were generated with immunoSEQ multiplex PCR, while TCRdb's copy carries only in-frame clones and drops some. The profile shows roughly 810,000 clones, 96% of them singletons. The sequenced sample was naive CD8+ T cells sorted from blood. These TCRs come from a man aged 25-45 years in good health. The CDR3 runs from the conserved cysteine through the conserved F or W. The D gene is left open where the match is weak. The size of a clone is reported for some rows only, either as once, few or many, or as a class for expanded clones.

clone_size: -; j_call: TRBJ2-7; cdr3_length: 16; d_call: TRBD2; v_call: TRBV11-2; cdr3_aa: CASSLAGTSRPYEQYF; cdr3_nt: TGTGCCAGTTCCTTAGCCGGGACTAGCCGACCCTACGAGCAGTACTTC
clone_size: -; j_call: TRBJ2-1; cdr3_length: 14; d_call: -; v_call: TRBV6-1; cdr3_aa: CASEVFNSYNEQFF; cdr3_nt: TGTGCCAGCGAAGTTTTTAACTCCTACAATGAGCAGTTCTTC
clone_size: -; j_call: TRBJ1-5; cdr3_length: 16; d_call: -; v_call: TRBV9; cdr3_aa: CASSPWDTPRSQPQHF; cdr3_nt: TGTGCCAGCAGCCCATGGGACACCCCTAGGAGTCAGCCCCAGCATTTT
clone_size: -; j_call: TRBJ2-7; cdr3_length: 15; d_call: -; v_call: TRBV9; cdr3_aa: CASSVAGMSLDEQYF; cdr3_nt: TGTGCCAGCAGCGTAGCGGGAATGTCGTTAGACGAGCAGTACTTC
clone_size: -; j_call: TRBJ2-1; cdr3_length: 15; d_call: TRBD1; v_call: TRBV7-2; cdr3_aa: CASSYRGNSYNEQFF; cdr3_nt: TGTGCCAGCAGCTACAGGGGCAACTCCTACAATGAGCAGTTCTTC
clone_size: once; j_call: TRBJ2-1; cdr3_length: 16; d_call: -; v_call: TRBV5-1; cdr3_aa: CASSTQGGDPYNEQFF; cdr3_nt: TGCGCCAGCAGCACTCAGGGGGGAGACCCCTACAATGAGCAGTTCTTC
clone_size: -; j_call: TRBJ1-1; cdr3_length: 12; d_call: -; v_call: TRBV30; cdr3_aa: CAWMGLYTEAFF; cdr3_nt: TGTGCCTGGATGGGCCTCTACACTGAAGCTTTCTTT
clone_size: once; j_call: TRBJ2-1; cdr3_length: 12; d_call: -; v_call: TRBV7-9; cdr3_aa: CASSGVEYEQFF; cdr3_nt: TGTGCCAGCAGCGGGGTGGAATATGAGCAGTTCTTC
clone_size: -; j_call: TRBJ1-4; cdr3_length: 14; d_call: TRBD1; v_call: TRBV10-2; cdr3_aa: CASSWTGAGEKLFF; cdr3_nt: TGCGCCAGCAGTTGGACAGGGGCTGGGGAAAAACTGTTTTTT
clone_size: -; j_call: TRBJ2-4; cdr3_length: 18; d_call: TRBD2; v_call: TRBV7-8; cdr3_aa: CASSTGTSRLSAKNIQYF; cdr3_nt: TGTGCCAGCAGCACCGGGACTAGCAGACTTTCAGCCAAAAACATTCAGTACTTC
clone_size: -; j_call: TRBJ2-6; cdr3_length: 15; d_call: -; v_call: TRBV14; cdr3_aa: CASSPEARGANVLTF; cdr3_nt: TGTGCCAGCAGCCCAGAGGCTCGGGGGGCCAACGTCCTGACTTTC
clone_size: -; j_call: TRBJ1-1; cdr3_length: 14; d_call: -; v_call: TRBV15; cdr3_aa: CATNSHRVNTEAFF; cdr3_nt: TGTGCCACTAACAGTCACAGGGTGAACACTGAAGCTTTCTTT
clone_size: -; j_call: TRBJ2-2; cdr3_length: 11; d_call: -; v_call: TRBV7-9; cdr3_aa: CASSGTGELFF; cdr3_nt: TGTGCCAGCTCGGGCACCGGGGAGCTGTTTTTT
clone_size: -; j_call: TRBJ2-1; cdr3_length: 15; d_call: TRBD2; v_call: TRBV27; cdr3_aa: CASSFSPSGRAEQFF; cdr3_nt: TGTGCCAGCAGTTTTTCGCCTAGCGGGAGGGCCGAGCAGTTCTTC
clone_size: -; j_call: TRBJ2-7; cdr3_length: 16; d_call: TRBD1; v_call: TRBV4-3; cdr3_aa: CASSLGTASVTYEQYF; cdr3_nt: TGCGCCAGCAGCCTCGGGACAGCTTCAGTGACCTACGAGCAGTACTTC
clone_size: -; j_call: TRBJ2-7; cdr3_length: 13; d_call: -; v_call: TRBV27; cdr3_aa: CASSLSRGREQYF; cdr3_nt: TGTGCCAGCAGTTTAAGCAGGGGTCGAGAGCAGTACTTC
clone_size: -; j_call: TRBJ2-7; cdr3_length: 16; d_call: -; v_call: TRBV29-1; cdr3_aa: CSVEDHEDSFSYEQYF; cdr3_nt: TGCAGCGTTGAAGATCATGAGGACAGCTTCTCCTACGAGCAGTACTTC
clone_size: -; j_call: TRBJ2-1; cdr3_length: 14; d_call: -; v_call: TRBV10-1; cdr3_aa: CASSDLARSNEQFF; cdr3_nt: TGCGCCAGCAGTGATCTAGCGAGGTCAAATGAGCAGTTCTTC
clone_size: -; j_call: TRBJ2-7; cdr3_length: 14; d_call: -; v_call: TRBV6-5; cdr3_aa: CASSPRTGPYEQYF; cdr3_nt: TGTGCCAGCAGTCCCCGGACCGGGCCCTACGAGCAGTACTTC
clone_size: -; j_call: TRBJ1-5; cdr3_length: 16; d_call: -; v_call: TRBV5-1; cdr3_aa: CASSPREGIRNQPQHF; cdr3_nt: TGCGCCAGCAGCCCCCGGGAGGGGATACGCAATCAGCCCCAGCATTTT